Listed below are T cell receptor beta chains from one sample, sequenced in a study of cytomegalovirus exposure and HLA in healthy donors. The assay was immunoSEQ multiplex PCR, and TCRdb's table has in-frame clones only and misses some. The sample has 65,000 to 70,000 clones; around 78% are singletons. Sequencing was carried out using PBMCs. All receptors derive from a middle-aged man in good health and CMV-seronegative. CDR3s include the opening cysteine and the closing phenylalanine or tryptophan. The D gene is left open where the match is weak. Expanded clones get a size class; other rows say once, few or many, or leave the size out.

cdr3_nt: TGTGCCAGTAGGGGCGCCCACTCCTACGAGCAGTACTTC
cdr3_aa: CASRGAHSYEQYF
d_call: -
clone_size: once
cdr3_length: 13
j_call: TRBJ2-7
v_call: TRBV19

cdr3_nt: TGCGCCAGCAGCCAAGATATGGTAAATACAAAACCAAGCAAAAACATTCAGTACTTC
cdr3_aa: CASSQDMVNTKPSKNIQYF
d_call: -
clone_size: -
cdr3_length: 19
j_call: TRBJ2-4
v_call: TRBV4-3

cdr3_nt: TGTGCCAGCAGCTCCTATTCCTACGAGCAGTACTTC
cdr3_aa: CASSSYSYEQYF
d_call: -
clone_size: -
cdr3_length: 12
j_call: TRBJ2-7
v_call: TRBV5-6

cdr3_nt: TGTGCCAGCAGGGGGGGGCAGACTGAAAAACTGTTTTTT
cdr3_aa: CASRGGQTEKLFF
d_call: -
clone_size: medium-sized
cdr3_length: 13
j_call: TRBJ1-4
v_call: TRBV6-6

cdr3_nt: TGTGCCAGCAGTTTTGGGGGCGTCAACACTGAAGCTTTCTTT
cdr3_aa: CASSFGGVNTEAFF
d_call: -
clone_size: -
cdr3_length: 14
j_call: TRBJ1-1
v_call: TRBV27

cdr3_nt: TGCGCCAGCAGTGTTAGCAGGGGCCATTACGAGCAGTACTTC
cdr3_aa: CASSVSRGHYEQYF
d_call: -
clone_size: -
cdr3_length: 14
j_call: TRBJ2-7
v_call: TRBV10-1

cdr3_nt: TGTGCCTGGGAGAAGGCAGGGGCGCCGAACACTGAAGCTTTCTTT
cdr3_aa: CAWEKAGAPNTEAFF
d_call: -
clone_size: -
cdr3_length: 15
j_call: TRBJ1-1
v_call: TRBV30

cdr3_nt: TGCGCCACTCAGGGGCCTGGAAACACCATATATTTT
cdr3_aa: CATQGPGNTIYF
d_call: -
clone_size: -
cdr3_length: 12
j_call: TRBJ1-3
v_call: TRBV10-2

cdr3_nt: TGTGCCAGCAGTTTATATCCAGGGATGAACACTGAAGCTTTCTTT
cdr3_aa: CASSLYPGMNTEAFF
d_call: -
clone_size: -
cdr3_length: 15
j_call: TRBJ1-1
v_call: TRBV27

cdr3_nt: TGTGCCAGCAGCCGAAGCTTACAGGGGGCCTACGAGCAGTACTTC
cdr3_aa: CASSRSLQGAYEQYF
d_call: TRBD1
clone_size: few
cdr3_length: 15
j_call: TRBJ2-7
v_call: TRBV11-2

cdr3_nt: TGTGCCAGCAGCCTATACGTCTCAGGCTACGGCTACACCTTC
cdr3_aa: CASSLYVSGYGYTF
d_call: -
clone_size: once
cdr3_length: 14
j_call: TRBJ1-2
v_call: TRBV6-6

cdr3_nt: TGCAGCGTTTTTTTGGCGGGAGGATATGGCTACACCTTC
cdr3_aa: CSVFLAGGYGYTF
d_call: -
clone_size: -
cdr3_length: 13
j_call: TRBJ1-2
v_call: TRBV29-1

cdr3_nt: TGTGCCAGCCGGACGTCGGAGGGGCGTTTAATCGGGGAGCTGTTTTTT
cdr3_aa: CASRTSEGRLIGELFF
d_call: -
clone_size: -
cdr3_length: 16
j_call: TRBJ2-2
v_call: TRBV28

cdr3_nt: TGCGCCAGCAGCTTCCAGGAAAACTATGGCTACACCTTC
cdr3_aa: CASSFQENYGYTF
d_call: -
clone_size: few
cdr3_length: 13
j_call: TRBJ1-2
v_call: TRBV5-1

cdr3_nt: TGTGCCAGCAGTACAGGGGGCACCGCTGAAGCTTTCTTT
cdr3_aa: CASSTGGTAEAFF
d_call: TRBD1
clone_size: -
cdr3_length: 13
j_call: TRBJ1-1
v_call: TRBV6-5

cdr3_nt: TGTGCCAGCTCACCAGGAGTTGGAGATACGCAGTATTTT
cdr3_aa: CASSPGVGDTQYF
d_call: -
clone_size: few
cdr3_length: 13
j_call: TRBJ2-3
v_call: TRBV18

cdr3_nt: TGCGCCAGCAGGACAGGGACTGGAAACACCATATATTTT
cdr3_aa: CASRTGTGNTIYF
d_call: TRBD1
clone_size: -
cdr3_length: 13
j_call: TRBJ1-3
v_call: TRBV5-1

cdr3_nt: TGTGCCAGCAGCGCCCTGACAGGGGCCTATGGCTACACCTTC
cdr3_aa: CASSALTGAYGYTF
d_call: TRBD1
clone_size: -
cdr3_length: 14
j_call: TRBJ1-2
v_call: TRBV7-9

cdr3_nt: TGTGCCAGCAGCTACGGACAGGGCCGAAACACCATATATTTT
cdr3_aa: CASSYGQGRNTIYF
d_call: TRBD1
clone_size: -
cdr3_length: 14
j_call: TRBJ1-3
v_call: TRBV7-2

cdr3_nt: TGTGCCAGCAGTGAAGGGGGAACGGGGAGGGGCCCTGAAGCTTTCTTT
cdr3_aa: CASSEGGTGRGPEAFF
d_call: -
clone_size: few
cdr3_length: 16
j_call: TRBJ1-1
v_call: TRBV2

cdr3_nt: TGTGCCAGCAGCTTAGATACAGGGGTCCCCTACAATGAGCAGTTCTTC
cdr3_aa: CASSLDTGVPYNEQFF
d_call: TRBD1
clone_size: -
cdr3_length: 16
j_call: TRBJ2-1
v_call: TRBV7-8

cdr3_nt: TGTGCCAGCAGACCGGCGGGGGGGCCGGGCGGGGAGCTGTTTTTT
cdr3_aa: CASRPAGGPGGELFF
d_call: TRBD2
clone_size: once
cdr3_length: 15
j_call: TRBJ2-2
v_call: TRBV7-8

cdr3_nt: TGTGCCAGTAGTAAACGGACAGGGGGAACGAACACTGAAGCTTTCTTT
cdr3_aa: CASSKRTGGTNTEAFF
d_call: TRBD1
clone_size: -
cdr3_length: 16
j_call: TRBJ1-1
v_call: TRBV19

cdr3_nt: TGTGCCAGCAGTGAGAGGGGGACAACAGGGCGAGGCTACACCTTC
cdr3_aa: CASSERGTTGRGYTF
d_call: -
clone_size: -
cdr3_length: 15
j_call: TRBJ1-2
v_call: TRBV25-1

cdr3_nt: TGTGCCATCAGTGAGTTGGAGGGCGAGACCCAGTACTTC
cdr3_aa: CAISELEGETQYF
d_call: -
clone_size: few
cdr3_length: 13
j_call: TRBJ2-5
v_call: TRBV10-3

cdr3_nt: TGTGCCAGCAGTGATACTAGCGGGGGAGGGTGGGAGCAGTTCTTC
cdr3_aa: CASSDTSGGGWEQFF
d_call: TRBD2
clone_size: once
cdr3_length: 15
j_call: TRBJ2-1
v_call: TRBV25-1

cdr3_nt: TGTGCCAGCAGCCGTACCGGGACTAGCACAGATACGCAGTATTTT
cdr3_aa: CASSRTGTSTDTQYF
d_call: -
clone_size: -
cdr3_length: 15
j_call: TRBJ2-3
v_call: TRBV14

cdr3_nt: TGTGCCAGCAGCGTTCAGACCGGGACAGGGGGCACAGATACGCAGTATTTT
cdr3_aa: CASSVQTGTGGTDTQYF
d_call: TRBD1
clone_size: -
cdr3_length: 17
j_call: TRBJ2-3
v_call: TRBV7-9